A selection of T cell receptor beta chains follows, all from one sample in a study of cytomegalovirus exposure and HLA in healthy donors. Generated by immunoSEQ multiplex PCR, the TCRdb table keeps only in-frame clones and is missing some. In the table there are about 160,000 clones, roughly four fifths of which are singletons. Sequenced material: PBMCs. These receptors originate from a woman in her 50s in good health and CMV-seronegative. The CDR3 runs from the conserved cysteine through the conserved F or W. The D gene is left open where the match is weak.

d_gene: TRBD1
v_gene: TRBV2
CDR3aa: CASSVRQGDTEAFF

d_gene: TRBD2
v_gene: TRBV12-5
CDR3aa: CASAPRGVSSSYNEQFF

d_gene: .
v_gene: TRBV27
CDR3aa: CASSLRGSDGYTF

d_gene: TRBD1
v_gene: TRBV5-5
CDR3aa: CASSLQGALLGELFF

d_gene: .
v_gene: TRBV7-2
CDR3aa: CASSLGGGGANNEQFF

d_gene: TRBD1
v_gene: TRBV5-1
CDR3aa: CASSRSRDSSHGELFF

d_gene: .
v_gene: TRBV29-1
CDR3aa: CGGGGNEQFF

d_gene: TRBD1
v_gene: TRBV18
CDR3aa: CASSPQRTGGETQYF

d_gene: .
v_gene: TRBV27
CDR3aa: CASSFLVDRDTTGELFF

d_gene: TRBD1
v_gene: TRBV29-1
CDR3aa: CSVEGQEGANYGYTF

d_gene: TRBD2
v_gene: TRBV28
CDR3aa: CASTPGLALYEQYF

d_gene: TRBD1
v_gene: TRBV4-3
CDR3aa: CASSQTGTGYGYTF

d_gene: .
v_gene: TRBV7-2
CDR3aa: CASSLAGAAGRNTIYF

d_gene: .
v_gene: TRBV12-5
CDR3aa: CASGRRGGDTEAFF

d_gene: .
v_gene: TRBV7-2
CDR3aa: CASSFTVNTEAFF

d_gene: TRBD1
v_gene: TRBV27
CDR3aa: CASSPQGGSYNSPLHF

d_gene: .
v_gene: TRBV7-9
CDR3aa: CASSPGEVGNTIYF

d_gene: .
v_gene: TRBV7-9
CDR3aa: CSSSLGTPYQETQYF

d_gene: .
v_gene: TRBV7-2
CDR3aa: CASSSRGGAKNIQYF

d_gene: TRBD2
v_gene: TRBV19
CDR3aa: CASSASQGARTSGNLYEQYF

d_gene: .
v_gene: TRBV6-5
CDR3aa: CASSYSKRVRETQYF

d_gene: TRBD1
v_gene: TRBV7-2
CDR3aa: CASSFDRAVSGYTF

d_gene: .
v_gene: TRBV10-3
CDR3aa: CAISAFSYEQYF

d_gene: TRBD1
v_gene: TRBV5-1
CDR3aa: CASSQGGLAASTEAFF

d_gene: TRBD1
v_gene: TRBV15
CDR3aa: CATSIARGDYGYTF